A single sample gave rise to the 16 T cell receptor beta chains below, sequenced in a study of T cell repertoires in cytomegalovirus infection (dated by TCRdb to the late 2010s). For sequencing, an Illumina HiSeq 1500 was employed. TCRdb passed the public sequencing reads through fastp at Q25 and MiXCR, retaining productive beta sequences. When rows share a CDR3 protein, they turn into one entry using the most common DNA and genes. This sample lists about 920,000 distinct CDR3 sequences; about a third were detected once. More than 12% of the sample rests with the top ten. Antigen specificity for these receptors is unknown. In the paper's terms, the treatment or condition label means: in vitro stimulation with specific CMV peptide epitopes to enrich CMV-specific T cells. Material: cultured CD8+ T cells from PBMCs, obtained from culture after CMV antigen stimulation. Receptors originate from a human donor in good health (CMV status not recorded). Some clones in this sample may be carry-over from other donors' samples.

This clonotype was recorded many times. DNA of the CDR3: TGTGCCAGCAGCAAGACCGGGACTAGCGGTGAGCAGTTCTTC. As protein: CASSKTGTSGEQFF. The J gene is TRBJ2-1, the V gene TRBV7-9, with TRBD2 matching 11 bases. CDR1 and CDR2 from the germline V gene are SEHNR and FQNEAQ (reference sequence). V trimming: 5 bases; J trimming: 9 bases; junction bases outside the gene matches: 6. This CDR3 has 14 amino acids.

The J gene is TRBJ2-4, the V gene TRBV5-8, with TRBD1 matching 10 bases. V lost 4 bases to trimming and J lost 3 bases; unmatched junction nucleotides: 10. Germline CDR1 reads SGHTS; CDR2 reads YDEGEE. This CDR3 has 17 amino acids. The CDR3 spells CASSRRDRGFGKNIQYF. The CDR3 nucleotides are TGTGCCAGCAGCAGGAGGGACAGGGGTTTTGGCAAAAACATTCAGTACTTC.

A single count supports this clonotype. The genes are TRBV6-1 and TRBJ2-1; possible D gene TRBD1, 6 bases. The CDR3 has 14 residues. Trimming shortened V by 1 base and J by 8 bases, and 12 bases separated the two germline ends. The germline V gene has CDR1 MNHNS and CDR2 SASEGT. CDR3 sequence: CASSEDRVQDEQFF. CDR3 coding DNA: TGTGCCAGCAGTGAAGACAGGGTACAAGATGAGCAGTTCTTC.

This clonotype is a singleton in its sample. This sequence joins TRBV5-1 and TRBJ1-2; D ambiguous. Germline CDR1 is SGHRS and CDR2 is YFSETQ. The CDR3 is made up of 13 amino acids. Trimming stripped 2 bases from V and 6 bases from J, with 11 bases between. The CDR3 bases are TGCGCCAGCAGCTTCGGAGAGAGGGATGGCTACACCTTC. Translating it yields CASSFGERDGYTF.

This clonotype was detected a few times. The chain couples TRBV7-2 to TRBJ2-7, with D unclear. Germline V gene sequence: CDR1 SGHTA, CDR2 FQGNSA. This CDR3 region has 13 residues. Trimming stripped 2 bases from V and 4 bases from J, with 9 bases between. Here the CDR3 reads CASSLSRYYEQYF. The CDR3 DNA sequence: TGTGCCAGCAGCTTATCGAGATATTACGAGCAGTACTTC.

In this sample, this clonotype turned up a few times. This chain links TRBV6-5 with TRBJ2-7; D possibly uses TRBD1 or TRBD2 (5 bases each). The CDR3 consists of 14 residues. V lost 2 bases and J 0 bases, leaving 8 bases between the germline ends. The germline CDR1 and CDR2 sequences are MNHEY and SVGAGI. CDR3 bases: TGTGCCAGCAGTTACAAGGGGAGCTCCTACGAGCAGTACTTC. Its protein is CASSYKGSSYEQYF.

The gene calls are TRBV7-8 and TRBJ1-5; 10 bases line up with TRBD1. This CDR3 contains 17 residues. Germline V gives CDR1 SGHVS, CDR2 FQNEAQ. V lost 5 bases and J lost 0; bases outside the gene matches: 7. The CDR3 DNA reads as TGTGCCAGCAGCCCTTGGGACAGGGGCTATAGCAATCAGCCCCAGCATTTT. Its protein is CASSPWDRGYSNQPQHF.

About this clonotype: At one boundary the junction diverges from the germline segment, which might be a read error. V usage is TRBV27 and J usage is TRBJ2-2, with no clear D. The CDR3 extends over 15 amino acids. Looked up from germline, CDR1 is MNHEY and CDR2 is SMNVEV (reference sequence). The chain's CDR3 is CVSSLVFSNTGELFF. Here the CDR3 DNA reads TGTGTCAGCAGTTTAGTGTTCTCGAACACCGGGGAGCTGTTTTTT.

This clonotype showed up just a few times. DNA for the CDR3: TGTGCCAGCAGCTTAGGAGGGTGGACTGAAGCTTTCTTT. Translating it yields CASSLGGWTEAFF. The V call is TRBV7-9, the J call TRBJ1-1; D unclear. V dropped 1 base and J dropped 5 bases, with 8 bases sitting between them. The CDR3 length is 13 residues. The germline gives CDR1 SEHNR, CDR2 FQNEAQ (reference sequence).

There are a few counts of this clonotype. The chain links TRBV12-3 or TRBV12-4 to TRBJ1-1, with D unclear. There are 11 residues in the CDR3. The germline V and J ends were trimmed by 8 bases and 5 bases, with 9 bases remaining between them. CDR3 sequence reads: CASHLGTEAFF. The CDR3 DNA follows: TGTGCCAGCCACCTTGGGACTGAAGCTTTCTTT.

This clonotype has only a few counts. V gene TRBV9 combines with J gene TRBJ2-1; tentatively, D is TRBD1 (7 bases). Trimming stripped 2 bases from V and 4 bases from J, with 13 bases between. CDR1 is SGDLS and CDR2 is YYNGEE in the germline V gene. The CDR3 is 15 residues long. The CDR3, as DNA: TGTGCCAGCAGCGTTAGTCAGGGGGGTTACAATGAGCAGTTCTTC. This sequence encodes CASSVSQGGYNEQFF.

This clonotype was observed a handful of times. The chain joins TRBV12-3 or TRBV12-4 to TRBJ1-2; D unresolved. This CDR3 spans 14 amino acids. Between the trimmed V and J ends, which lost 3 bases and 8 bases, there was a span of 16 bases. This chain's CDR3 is CASSFEEPNDGYTF. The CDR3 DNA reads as TGTGCCAGCAGTTTTGAAGAGCCAAATGACGGCTACACCTTC.

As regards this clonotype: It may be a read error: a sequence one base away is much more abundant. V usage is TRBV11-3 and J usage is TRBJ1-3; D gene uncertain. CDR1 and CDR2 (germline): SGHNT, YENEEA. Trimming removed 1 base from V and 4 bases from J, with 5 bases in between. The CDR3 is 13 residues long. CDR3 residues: CASSLGWGNTIYF. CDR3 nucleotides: TGTGCCAGCAGCTTAGGCTGGGGAAACACCATATATTTT.

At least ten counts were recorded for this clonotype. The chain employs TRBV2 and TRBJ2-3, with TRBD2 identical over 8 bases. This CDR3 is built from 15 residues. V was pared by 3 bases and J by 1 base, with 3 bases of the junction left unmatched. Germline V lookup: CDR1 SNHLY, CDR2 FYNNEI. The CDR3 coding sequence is TGTGCCAGCAGTGACCCCGGGGGGGGCACAGATACGCAGTATTTT. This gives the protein CASSDPGGGTDTQYF.

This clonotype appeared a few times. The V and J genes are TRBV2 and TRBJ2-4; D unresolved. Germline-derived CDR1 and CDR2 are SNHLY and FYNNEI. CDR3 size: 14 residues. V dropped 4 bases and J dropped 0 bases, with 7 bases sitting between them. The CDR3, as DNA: TGTGCCAGCAGTGCCGCAGAAGCCAAAAACATTCAGTACTTC. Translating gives CASSAAEAKNIQYF.

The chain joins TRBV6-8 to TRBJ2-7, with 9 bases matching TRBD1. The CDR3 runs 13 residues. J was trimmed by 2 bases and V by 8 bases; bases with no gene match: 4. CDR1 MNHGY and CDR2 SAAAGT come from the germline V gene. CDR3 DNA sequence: TGTGCCAGCGGGTGGGACAGGGCCTACGAGCAGTACTTC. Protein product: CASGWDRAYEQYF.